The source of this T cell receptor (beta chain) is a study of blood T cell repertoires in COVID-19. Overall study: COVID-19 samples collected from the United States, Italy and Spain covered acute and convalescent phases. Sources were T cells, B-cell-depleted T cells, or PBMCs; the material itself was cDNA or gDNA.

Trimming removed 5 bases from V and 0 bases from J, with 13 bases in between. Per the germline V gene, CDR1 is MNHEY and CDR2 is SVGAGI. This CDR3 is 15 amino acids long. Original handling: The authors estimated nucleated cell counts from reference gene primer amplification. The data were produced by immunoSEQ multiplex PCR, yet TCRdb's version contains in-frame clones alone and is incomplete. The DNA gave D and trimming, while V, J and clone size come from that table. The profile shows 110,000 or so clones, 70% to 90% of them singletons. The chain uses TRBV6-5 and TRBJ1-1; D gene ambiguous. Sequenced material: peripheral blood. This receptor was identified in a woman aged 45-65 years with acute or convalescent COVID-19. The CDR3 here is CASSTRPRVNTEAFF. CDR3 in DNA: TGTGCCAGCAGTACTCGCCCTCGTGTGAACACTGAAGCTTTCTTT.